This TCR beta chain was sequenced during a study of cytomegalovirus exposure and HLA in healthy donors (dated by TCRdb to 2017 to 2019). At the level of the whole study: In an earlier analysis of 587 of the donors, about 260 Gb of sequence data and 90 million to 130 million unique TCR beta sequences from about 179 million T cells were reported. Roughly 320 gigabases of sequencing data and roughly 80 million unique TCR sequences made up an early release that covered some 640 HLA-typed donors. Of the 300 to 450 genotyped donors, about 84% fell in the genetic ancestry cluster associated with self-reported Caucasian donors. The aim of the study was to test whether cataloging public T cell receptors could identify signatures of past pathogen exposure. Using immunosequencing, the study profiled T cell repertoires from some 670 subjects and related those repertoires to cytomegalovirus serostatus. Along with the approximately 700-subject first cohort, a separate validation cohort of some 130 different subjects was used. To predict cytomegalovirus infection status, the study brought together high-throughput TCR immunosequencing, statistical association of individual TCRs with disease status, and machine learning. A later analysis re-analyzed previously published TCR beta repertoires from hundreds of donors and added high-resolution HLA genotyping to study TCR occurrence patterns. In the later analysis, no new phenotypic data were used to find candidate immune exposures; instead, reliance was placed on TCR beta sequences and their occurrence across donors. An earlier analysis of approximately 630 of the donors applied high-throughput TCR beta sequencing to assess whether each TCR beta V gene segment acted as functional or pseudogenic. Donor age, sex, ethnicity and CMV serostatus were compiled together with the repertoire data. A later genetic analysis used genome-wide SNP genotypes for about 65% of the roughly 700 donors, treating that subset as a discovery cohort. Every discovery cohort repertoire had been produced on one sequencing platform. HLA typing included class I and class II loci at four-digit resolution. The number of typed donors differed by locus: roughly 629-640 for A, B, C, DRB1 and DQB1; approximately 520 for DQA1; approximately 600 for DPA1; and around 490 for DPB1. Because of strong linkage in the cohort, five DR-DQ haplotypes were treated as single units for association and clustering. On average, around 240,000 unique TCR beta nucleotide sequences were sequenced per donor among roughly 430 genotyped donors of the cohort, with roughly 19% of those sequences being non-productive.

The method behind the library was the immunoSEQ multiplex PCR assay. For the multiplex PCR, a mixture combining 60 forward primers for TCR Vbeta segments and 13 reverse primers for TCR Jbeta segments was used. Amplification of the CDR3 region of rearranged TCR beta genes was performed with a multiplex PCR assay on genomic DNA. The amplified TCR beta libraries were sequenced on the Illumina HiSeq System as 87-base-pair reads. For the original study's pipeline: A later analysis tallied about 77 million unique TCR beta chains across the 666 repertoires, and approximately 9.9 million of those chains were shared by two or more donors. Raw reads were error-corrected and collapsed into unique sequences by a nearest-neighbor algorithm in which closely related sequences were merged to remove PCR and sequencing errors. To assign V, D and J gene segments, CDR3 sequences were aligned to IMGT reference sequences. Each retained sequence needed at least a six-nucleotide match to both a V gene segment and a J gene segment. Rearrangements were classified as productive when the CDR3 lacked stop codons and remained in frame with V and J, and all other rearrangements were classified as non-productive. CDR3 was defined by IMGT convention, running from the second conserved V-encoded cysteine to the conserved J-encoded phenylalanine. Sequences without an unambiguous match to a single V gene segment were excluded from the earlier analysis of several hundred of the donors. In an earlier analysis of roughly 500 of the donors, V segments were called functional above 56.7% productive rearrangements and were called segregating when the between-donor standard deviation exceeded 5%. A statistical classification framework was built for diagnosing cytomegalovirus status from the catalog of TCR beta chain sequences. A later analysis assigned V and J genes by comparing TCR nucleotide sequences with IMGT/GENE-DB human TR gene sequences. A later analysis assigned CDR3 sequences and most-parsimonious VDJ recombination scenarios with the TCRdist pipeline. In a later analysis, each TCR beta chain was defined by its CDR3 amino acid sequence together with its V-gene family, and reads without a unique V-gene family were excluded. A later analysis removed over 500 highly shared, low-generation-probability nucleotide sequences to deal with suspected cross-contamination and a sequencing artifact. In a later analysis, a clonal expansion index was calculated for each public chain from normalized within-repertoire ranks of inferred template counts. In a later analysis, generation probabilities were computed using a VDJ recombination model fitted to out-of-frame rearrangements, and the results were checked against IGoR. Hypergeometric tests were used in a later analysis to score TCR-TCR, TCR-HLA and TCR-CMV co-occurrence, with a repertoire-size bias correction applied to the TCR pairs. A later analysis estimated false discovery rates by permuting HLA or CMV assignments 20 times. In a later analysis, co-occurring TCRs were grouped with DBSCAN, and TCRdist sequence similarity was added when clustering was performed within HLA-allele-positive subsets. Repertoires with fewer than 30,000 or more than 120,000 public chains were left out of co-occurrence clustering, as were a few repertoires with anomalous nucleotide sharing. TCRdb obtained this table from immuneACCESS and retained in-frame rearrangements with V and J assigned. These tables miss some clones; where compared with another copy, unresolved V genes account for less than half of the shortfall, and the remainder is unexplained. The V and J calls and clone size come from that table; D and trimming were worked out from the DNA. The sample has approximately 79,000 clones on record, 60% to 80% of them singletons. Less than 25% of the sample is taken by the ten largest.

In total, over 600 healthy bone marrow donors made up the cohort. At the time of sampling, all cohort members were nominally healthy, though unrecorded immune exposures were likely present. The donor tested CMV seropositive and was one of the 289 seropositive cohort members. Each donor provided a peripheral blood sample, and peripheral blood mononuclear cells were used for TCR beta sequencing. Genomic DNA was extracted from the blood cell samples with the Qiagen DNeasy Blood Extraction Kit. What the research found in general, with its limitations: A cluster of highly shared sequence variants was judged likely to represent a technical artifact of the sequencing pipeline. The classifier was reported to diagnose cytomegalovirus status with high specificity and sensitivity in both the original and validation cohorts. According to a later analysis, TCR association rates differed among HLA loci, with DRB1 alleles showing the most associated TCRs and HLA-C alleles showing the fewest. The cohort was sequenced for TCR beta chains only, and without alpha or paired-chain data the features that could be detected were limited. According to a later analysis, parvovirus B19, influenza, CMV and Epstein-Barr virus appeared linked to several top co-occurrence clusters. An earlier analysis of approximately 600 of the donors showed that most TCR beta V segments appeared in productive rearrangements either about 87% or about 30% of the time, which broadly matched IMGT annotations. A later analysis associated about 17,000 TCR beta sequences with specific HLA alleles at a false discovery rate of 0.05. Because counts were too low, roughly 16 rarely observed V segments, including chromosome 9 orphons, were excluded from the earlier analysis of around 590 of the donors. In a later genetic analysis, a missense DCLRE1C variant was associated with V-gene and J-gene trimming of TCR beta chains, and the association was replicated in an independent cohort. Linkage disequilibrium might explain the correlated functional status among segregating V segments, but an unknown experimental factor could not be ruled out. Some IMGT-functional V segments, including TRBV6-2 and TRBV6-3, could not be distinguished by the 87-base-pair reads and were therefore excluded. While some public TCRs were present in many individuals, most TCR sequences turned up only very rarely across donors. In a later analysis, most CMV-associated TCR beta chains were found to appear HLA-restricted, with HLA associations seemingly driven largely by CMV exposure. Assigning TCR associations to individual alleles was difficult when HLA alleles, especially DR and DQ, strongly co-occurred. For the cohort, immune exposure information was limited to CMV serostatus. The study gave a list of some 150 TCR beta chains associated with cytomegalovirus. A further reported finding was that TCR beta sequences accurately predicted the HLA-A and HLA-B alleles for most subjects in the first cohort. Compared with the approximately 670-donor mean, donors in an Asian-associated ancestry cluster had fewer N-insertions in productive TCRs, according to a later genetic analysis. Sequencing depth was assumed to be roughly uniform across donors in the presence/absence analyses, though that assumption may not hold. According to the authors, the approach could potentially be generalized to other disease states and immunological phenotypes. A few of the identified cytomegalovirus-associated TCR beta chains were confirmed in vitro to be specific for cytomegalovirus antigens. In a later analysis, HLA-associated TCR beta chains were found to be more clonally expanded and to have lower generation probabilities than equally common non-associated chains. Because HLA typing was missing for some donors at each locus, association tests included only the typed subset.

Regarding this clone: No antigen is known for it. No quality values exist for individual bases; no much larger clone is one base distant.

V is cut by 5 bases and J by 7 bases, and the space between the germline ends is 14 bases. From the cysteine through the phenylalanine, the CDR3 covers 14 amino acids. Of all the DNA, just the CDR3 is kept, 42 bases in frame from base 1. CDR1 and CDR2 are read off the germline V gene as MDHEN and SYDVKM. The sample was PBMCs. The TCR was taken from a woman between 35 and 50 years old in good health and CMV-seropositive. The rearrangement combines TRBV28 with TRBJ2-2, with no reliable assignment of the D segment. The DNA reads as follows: TGTGCCAGCAGTGCCCCTAGGTCGAACGGGGAGCTGTTTTTT. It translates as CASSAPRSNGELFF. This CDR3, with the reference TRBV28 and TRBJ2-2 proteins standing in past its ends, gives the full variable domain DVKVTQSSRYLVKRTGEKVFLECVQDMDHENMFWYRQDPGLGLRLIYFSYDVKMKEKGDIPEGYSVSREKKERFSLILESASTNQTSMYLCASSAPRSNGELFFGEGSRLTVL.